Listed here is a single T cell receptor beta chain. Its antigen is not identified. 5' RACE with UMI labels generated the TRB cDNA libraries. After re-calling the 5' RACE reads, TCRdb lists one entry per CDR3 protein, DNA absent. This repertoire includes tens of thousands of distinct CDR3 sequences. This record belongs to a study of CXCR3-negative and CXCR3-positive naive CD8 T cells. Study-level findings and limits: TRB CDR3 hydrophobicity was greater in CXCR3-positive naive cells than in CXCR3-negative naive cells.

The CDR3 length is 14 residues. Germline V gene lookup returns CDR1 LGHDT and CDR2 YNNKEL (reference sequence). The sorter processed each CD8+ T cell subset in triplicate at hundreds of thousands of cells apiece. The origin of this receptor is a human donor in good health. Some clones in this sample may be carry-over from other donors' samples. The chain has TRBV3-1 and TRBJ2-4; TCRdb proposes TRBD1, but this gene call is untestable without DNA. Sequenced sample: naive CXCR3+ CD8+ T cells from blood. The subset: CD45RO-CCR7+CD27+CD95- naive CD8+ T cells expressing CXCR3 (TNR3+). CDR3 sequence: CASSQGTGEDIQYF. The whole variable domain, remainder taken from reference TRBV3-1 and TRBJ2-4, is DTAVSQTPKYLVTQMGNDKSIKCEQNLGHDTMYWYKQDSKKFLKIMFSYNNKELIINETVPNRFSPKSPDKAHLNLHINSLELGDSAVYFCASSQGTGEDIQYFGAGTRLSVL.